The rows below give T cell receptor beta chains drawn from one sample of a study of beta chain features in type 1 diabetes. The method was immunoSEQ multiplex PCR; TCRdb's version includes in-frame clones alone and lacks a portion of them. The table lists some 290,000 clones, around 25% of them singletons. Material for sequencing was naive CD4+ T cells from blood. The receptors originated from a woman between 25 and 40 years old with type 1 diabetes. The CDR3 runs from the conserved cysteine through the conserved F or W. Each record gives: V gene, clone size, D gene, J gene, CDR3 protein, CDR3 DNA. D genes are given only for firm matches. Only some rows state a clone size, as once, few, many or a class for expanded clones.

TRBV19	few	NA	TRBJ2-7	CASSIYSTGYSYEQYF	TGTGCCAGTAGTATCTATTCGACAGGATACTCCTACGAGCAGTACTTC
TRBV28	few	TRBD2	TRBJ2-3	CASTEREDVPDTQYF	TGTGCCAGCACTGAGCGGGAGGATGTCCCAGATACGCAGTATTTT
TRBV11-2	few	NA	TRBJ2-6	CASSGTGYQANVLTF	TGTGCCAGCAGCGGAACAGGGTATCAGGCCAACGTCCTGACTTTC
TRBV7-8	NA	NA	TRBJ1-5	CASSFGGYSNQPQHF	TGTGCCAGCAGCTTCGGGGGTTATAGCAATCAGCCCCAGCATTTT
TRBV5-1	NA	TRBD1	TRBJ1-1	CASSLAGDRGREAFF	TGCGCCAGCAGCTTGGCCGGGGACAGGGGACGTGAAGCTTTCTTT
TRBV5-4	few	NA	TRBJ2-1	CASSLEASSYNEQFF	TGTGCCAGCAGCCTCGAGGCGAGCTCCTACAATGAGCAGTTCTTC
TRBV6-5	NA	NA	TRBJ2-5	CASSTTRAKETQYF	TGTGCCAGCAGTACCACCCGAGCGAAAGAGACCCAGTACTTC
TRBV6-5	NA	NA	TRBJ1-1	CAAHRGGTEAFF	TGTGCCGCTCATCGAGGGGGCACTGAAGCTTTCTTT
TRBV6-5	NA	NA	TRBJ2-2	CASSYSPRSTGELFF	TGTGCCAGCAGTTATTCCCCCAGGTCCACCGGGGAGCTGTTTTTT
TRBV2	NA	TRBD2	TRBJ2-7	CASSEGLAGGPYEQYF	TGTGCCAGCAGTGAGGGACTAGCGGGAGGGCCTTACGAGCAGTACTTC